This T cell receptor (beta chain) was retrieved from a study of radiation and T cells in renal cell carcinoma. Indicated treatment: 15 Gy SBRT to primary tumor, nephrectomy 4 weeks later. Overall study findings and caveats: Intratumoral heterogeneity was not captured in these roughly 0.98 g regions.

The protocol was immunoSEQ multiplex PCR, while the TCRdb copy is restricted to in-frame clones and leaves out a portion. In the table there are around 13,000 clones, 33% of which are singletons. On this clone itself: Its antigen is undetermined.

The CDR3 spans 14 residues. Germline values: CDR1 GTSNPN, CDR2 SVGIG (reference sequence). V gave up 4 bases and J gave up 3 bases, with 14 bases separating them. The J gene is TRBJ2-3, the V gene TRBV30, with a possible D match to TRBD1 (6 bases). The input for sequencing was tumor tissue, taken from a patient whose treatment included radiotherapy and nephrectomy. The receptor comes from a man aged 55 to 70 with renal cell carcinoma. This chain's CDR3 is CAWKQGASTDTQYF. The CDR3, as DNA: TGTGCCTGGAAACAGGGCGCTTCTACAGATACGCAGTATTTT.